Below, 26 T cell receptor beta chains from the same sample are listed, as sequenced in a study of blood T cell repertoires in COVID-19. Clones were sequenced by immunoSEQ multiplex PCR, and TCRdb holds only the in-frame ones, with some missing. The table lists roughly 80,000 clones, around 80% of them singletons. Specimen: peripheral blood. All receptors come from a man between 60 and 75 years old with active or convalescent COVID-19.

CDR3 nucleotides: TGTGCCAGCAGCGACAGGGGGTATACGCAGTATTTT. It specifies CASSDRGYTQYF. V gene TRBV7-2 combines with J gene TRBJ2-3, with 9 bases that match TRBD1. The length of the CDR3 is 12 residues. Trimming at V came to 5 bases and at J to 7 bases, leaving 1 base not matched to a gene. Germline CDR1 reads SGHTA; CDR2 reads FQGNSA.

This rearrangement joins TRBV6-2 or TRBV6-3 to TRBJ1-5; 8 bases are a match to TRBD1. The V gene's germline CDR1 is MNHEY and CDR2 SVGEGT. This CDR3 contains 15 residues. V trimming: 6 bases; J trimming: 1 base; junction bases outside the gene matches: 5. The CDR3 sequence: CASSRNRGSNQPQHF. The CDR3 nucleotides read TGTGCCAGCAGCCGGAACAGGGGGAGCAATCAGCCCCAGCATTTT.

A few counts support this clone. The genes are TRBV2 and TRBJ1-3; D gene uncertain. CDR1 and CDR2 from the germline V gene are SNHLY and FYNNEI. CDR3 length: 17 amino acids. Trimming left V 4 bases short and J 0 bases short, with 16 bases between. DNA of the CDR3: TGTGCCAGCAGTGTTGTAGGCAGGTCTAACTCTGGAAACACCATATATTTT. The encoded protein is CASSVVGRSNSGNTIYF.

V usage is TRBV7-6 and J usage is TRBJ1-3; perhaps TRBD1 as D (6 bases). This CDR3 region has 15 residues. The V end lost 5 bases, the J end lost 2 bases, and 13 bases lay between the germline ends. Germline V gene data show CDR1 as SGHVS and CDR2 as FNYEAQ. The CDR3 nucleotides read TGTGCCAGCAGCGCCGTGGACAGCCCTGGAAACACCATATATTTT. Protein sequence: CASSAVDSPGNTIYF.

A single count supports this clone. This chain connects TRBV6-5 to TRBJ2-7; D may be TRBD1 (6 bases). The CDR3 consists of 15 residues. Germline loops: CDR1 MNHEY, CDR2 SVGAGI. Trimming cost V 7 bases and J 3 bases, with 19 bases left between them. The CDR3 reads CASTLQGAGDYEQYF. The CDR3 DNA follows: TGTGCCAGCACCCTCCAAGGGGCAGGGGACTACGAGCAGTACTTC.

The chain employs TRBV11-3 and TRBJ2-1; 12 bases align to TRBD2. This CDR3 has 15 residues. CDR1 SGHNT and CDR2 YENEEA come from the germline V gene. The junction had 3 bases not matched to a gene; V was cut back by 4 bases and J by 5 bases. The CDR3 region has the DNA TGTGCCAGCAGCTATACTAGCGGGGGGCACAATGAGCAGTTCTTC. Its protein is CASSYTSGGHNEQFF.

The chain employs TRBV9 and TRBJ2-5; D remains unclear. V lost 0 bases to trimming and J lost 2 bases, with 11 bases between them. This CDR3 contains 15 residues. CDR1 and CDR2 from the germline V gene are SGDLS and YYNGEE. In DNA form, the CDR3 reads TGTGCCAGCAGCGTAGCTGAGAGCAAACAAGAGACCCAGTACTTC. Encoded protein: CASSVAESKQETQYF.

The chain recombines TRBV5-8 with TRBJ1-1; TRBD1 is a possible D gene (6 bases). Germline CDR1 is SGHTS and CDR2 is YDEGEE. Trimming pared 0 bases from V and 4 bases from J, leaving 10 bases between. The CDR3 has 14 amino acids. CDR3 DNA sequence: TGTGCCAGCAGCTTGGGCGGGGGGCCCACTGAAGCTTTCTTT. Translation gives CASSLGGGPTEAFF.

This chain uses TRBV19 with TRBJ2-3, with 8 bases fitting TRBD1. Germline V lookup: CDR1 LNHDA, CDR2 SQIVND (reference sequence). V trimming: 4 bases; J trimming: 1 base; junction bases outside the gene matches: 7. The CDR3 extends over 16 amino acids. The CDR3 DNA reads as TGTGCCAGTAGTAACCAGGGGGCTGTAGGCACAGATACGCAGTATTTT. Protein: CASSNQGAVGTDTQYF.

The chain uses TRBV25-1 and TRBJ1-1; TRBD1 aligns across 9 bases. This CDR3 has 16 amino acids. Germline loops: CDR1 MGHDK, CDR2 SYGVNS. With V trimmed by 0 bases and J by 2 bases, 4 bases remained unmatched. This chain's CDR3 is CASSEYGTGLNTEAFF. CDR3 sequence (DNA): TGTGCCAGCAGTGAATATGGGACAGGGCTCAACACTGAAGCTTTCTTT.

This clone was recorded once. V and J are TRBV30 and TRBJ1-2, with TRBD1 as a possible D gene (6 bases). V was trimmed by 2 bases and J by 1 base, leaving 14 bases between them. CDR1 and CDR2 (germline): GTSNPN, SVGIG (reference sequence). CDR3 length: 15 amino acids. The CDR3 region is CAWSHRDPFNYGYTF. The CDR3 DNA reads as TGTGCCTGGAGTCACAGGGACCCTTTTAACTATGGCTACACCTTC.

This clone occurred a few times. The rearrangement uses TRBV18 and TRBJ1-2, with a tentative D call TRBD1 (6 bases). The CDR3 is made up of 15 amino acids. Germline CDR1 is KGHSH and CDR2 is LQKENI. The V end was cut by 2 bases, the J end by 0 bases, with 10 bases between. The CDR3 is CASSPGQKANYGYTF. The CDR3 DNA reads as TGTGCCAGCTCACCAGGACAGAAGGCTAACTATGGCTACACCTTC.

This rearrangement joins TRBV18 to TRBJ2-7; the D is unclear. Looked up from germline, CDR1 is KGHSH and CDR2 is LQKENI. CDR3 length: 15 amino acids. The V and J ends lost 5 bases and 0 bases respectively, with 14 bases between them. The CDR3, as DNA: TGTGCCAGCTCATCTCCGACTGTGAGCTCCTACGAGCAGTACTTC. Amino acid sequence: CASSSPTVSSYEQYF.

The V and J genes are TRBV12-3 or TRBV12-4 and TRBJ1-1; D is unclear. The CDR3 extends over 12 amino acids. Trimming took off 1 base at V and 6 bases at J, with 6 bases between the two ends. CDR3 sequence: CASSLVGAEAFF. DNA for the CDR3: TGTGCCAGCAGTTTAGTCGGTGCTGAAGCTTTCTTT.

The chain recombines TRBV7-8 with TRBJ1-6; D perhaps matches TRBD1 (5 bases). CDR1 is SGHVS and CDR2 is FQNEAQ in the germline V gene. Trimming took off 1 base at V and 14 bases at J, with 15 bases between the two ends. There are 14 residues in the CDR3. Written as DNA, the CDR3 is TGTGCCAGCAGCTTAGAGTCAGGGATCGTGTCCCTCCACTTT. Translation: CASSLESGIVSLHF. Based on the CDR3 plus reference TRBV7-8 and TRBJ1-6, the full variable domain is GAGVSQSPRYKVAKRGQDVALRCDPISGHVSLFWYQQALGQGPEFLTYFQNEAQLDKSGLPSDRFFAERPEGSVSTLKIQRTQQEDSAVYLCASSLESGIVSLHFGNGTRLTVT.

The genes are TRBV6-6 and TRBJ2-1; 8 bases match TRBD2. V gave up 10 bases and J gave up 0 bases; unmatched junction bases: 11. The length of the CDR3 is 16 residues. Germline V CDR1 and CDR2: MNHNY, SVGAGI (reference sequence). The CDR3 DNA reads TGTGCCACCGCCCTCCCGGGGGGGAGCTCCTACAATGAGCAGTTCTTC. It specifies CATALPGGSSYNEQFF.

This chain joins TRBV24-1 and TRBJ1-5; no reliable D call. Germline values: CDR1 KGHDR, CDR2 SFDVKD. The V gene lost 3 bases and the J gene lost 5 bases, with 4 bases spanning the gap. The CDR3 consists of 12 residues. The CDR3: CATSDADQPQHF. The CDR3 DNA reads TGTGCCACCAGTGATGCGGATCAGCCCCAGCATTTT.

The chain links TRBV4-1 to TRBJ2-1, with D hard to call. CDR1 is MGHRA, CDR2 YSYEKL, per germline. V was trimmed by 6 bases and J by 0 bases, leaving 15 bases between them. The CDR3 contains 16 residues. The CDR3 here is CASRLTSTSSYNEQFF. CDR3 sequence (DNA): TGCGCCAGCAGACTGACTTCTACGAGCTCCTACAATGAGCAGTTCTTC.

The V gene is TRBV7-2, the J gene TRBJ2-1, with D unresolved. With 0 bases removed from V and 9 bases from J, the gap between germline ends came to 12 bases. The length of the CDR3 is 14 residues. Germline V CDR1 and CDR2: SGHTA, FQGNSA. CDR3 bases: TGTGCCAGCAGCTTAGCCTCATTAGCTGGTGAGCAGTTCTTC. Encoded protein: CASSLASLAGEQFF.

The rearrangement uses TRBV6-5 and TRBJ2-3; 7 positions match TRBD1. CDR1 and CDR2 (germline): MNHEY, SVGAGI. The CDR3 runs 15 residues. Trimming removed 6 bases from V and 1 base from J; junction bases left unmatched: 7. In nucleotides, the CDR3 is TGTGCCAGCAGCCGGACAGGTAGGGGCACAGATACGCAGTATTTT. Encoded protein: CASSRTGRGTDTQYF.

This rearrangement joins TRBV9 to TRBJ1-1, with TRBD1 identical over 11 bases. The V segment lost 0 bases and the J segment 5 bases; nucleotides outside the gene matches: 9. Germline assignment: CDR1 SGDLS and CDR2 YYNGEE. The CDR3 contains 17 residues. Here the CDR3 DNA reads TGTGCCAGCAGCGTAGCTACAGGACAGGGGGCGAAGACTGAAGCTTTCTTT. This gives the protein CASSVATGQGAKTEAFF. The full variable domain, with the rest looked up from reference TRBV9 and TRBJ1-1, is DSGVTQTPKHLITATGQRVTLRCSPRSGDLSVYWYQQSLDQGLQFLIQYYNGEERAKGNILERFSAQQFPDLHSELNLSSLELGDSALYFCASSVATGQGAKTEAFFGQGTRLTVV.

As DNA, the CDR3 is TGTGCCAGCTTAAGAGGGTACGAGCAGTACTTC. Its protein is CASLRGYEQYF. This chain connects TRBV6-5 to TRBJ2-7, with D maybe TRBD2 (5 bases). CDR3 length: 11 amino acids. Germline V gives CDR1 MNHEY, CDR2 SVGAGI. Trimming removed 8 bases from V and 4 bases from J, with 9 bases in between.

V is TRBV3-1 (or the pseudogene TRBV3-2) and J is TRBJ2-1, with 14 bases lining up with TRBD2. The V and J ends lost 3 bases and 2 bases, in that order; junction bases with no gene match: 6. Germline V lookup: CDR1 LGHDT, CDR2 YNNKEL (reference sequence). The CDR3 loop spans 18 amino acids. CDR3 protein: CASSQTSGGARPYNEQFF. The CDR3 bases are TGTGCCAGCAGCCAGACTAGCGGGGGGGCCCGCCCCTACAATGAGCAGTTCTTC.

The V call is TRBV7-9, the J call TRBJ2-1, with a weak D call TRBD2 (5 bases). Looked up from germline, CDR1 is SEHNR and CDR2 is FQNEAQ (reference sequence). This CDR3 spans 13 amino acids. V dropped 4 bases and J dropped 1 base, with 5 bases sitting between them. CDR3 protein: CASSWESYNEQFF. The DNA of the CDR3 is TGTGCCAGCAGCTGGGAGTCCTACAATGAGCAGTTCTTC.

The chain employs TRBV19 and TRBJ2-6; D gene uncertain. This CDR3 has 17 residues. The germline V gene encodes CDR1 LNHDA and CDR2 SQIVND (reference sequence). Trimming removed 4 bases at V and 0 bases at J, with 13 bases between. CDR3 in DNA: TGTGCCAGTAGTACCTTACAGAGCCTCTCTGGGGCCAACGTCCTGACTTTC. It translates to CASSTLQSLSGANVLTF.

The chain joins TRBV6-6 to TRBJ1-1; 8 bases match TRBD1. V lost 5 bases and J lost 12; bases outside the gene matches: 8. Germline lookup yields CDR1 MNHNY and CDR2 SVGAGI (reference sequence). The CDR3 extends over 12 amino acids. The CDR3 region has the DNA TGTGCCAGCAGTACCCCCCAGGGGGCGACTTTCTTT. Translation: CASSTPQGATFF.